Shown below are 27 T cell receptor beta chains from a single sample sequenced in a study of shared clonotypes between healthy human individuals. Clones were sequenced by immunoSEQ multiplex PCR, and TCRdb holds only the in-frame ones, with some missing. Of millions of clones in the sample, 80% to 95% are singletons; the top ten hold approximately 0.4%. Sequencing used naive CD4+ T cells from PBMCs. Subset noted: CD45RA+ positively selected. These receptors all stem from a young man in good health. Some clones in this sample may be carry-over from other donors' samples.

The chain carries TRBV18 and TRBJ2-2; D call uncertain. The CDR3 length is 15 residues. Germline CDR1 and CDR2: KGHSH and LQKENI. Deletions cut 0 bases from V and 4 bases from J, with 9 bases between. This chain's CDR3 is CASSPPADPTGELFF. Written as DNA, the CDR3 is TGTGCCAGCTCACCACCGGCAGACCCCACCGGGGAGCTGTTTTTT. The full variable domain, its missing parts supplied by reference TRBV18 and TRBJ2-2, is NAGVMQNPRHLVRRRGQEARLRCSPMKGHSHVYWYRQLPEEGLKFMVYLQKENIIDESGMPKERFSAEFPKEGPSILRIQQVVRGDSAAYFCASSPPADPTGELFFGEGSRLTVL.

V usage is TRBV5-1 and J usage is TRBJ1-1; TRBD1 matches at 8 bases. After removal of 3 bases from V and 1 base from J, the junction contained 5 bases not matched to a gene. This CDR3 is 15 amino acids long. Germline V gene lookup returns CDR1 SGHRS and CDR2 YFSETQ. The DNA for the CDR3 is TGCGCCAGCAGCTCCCGGACAGGGCAGAACACTGAAGCTTTCTTT. This translates into CASSSRTGQNTEAFF. Variable domain in full (rest from reference TRBV5-1 and TRBJ1-1): KAGVTQTPRYLIKTRGQQVTLSCSPISGHRSVSWYQQTPGQGLQFLFEYFSETQRNKGNFPGRFSGRQFSNSRSEMNVSTLELGDSALYLCASSSRTGQNTEAFFGQGTRLTVV.

This rearrangement joins TRBV27 to TRBJ2-1; no clear D gene. The V end was cut by 5 bases, the J end by 2 bases, with 7 bases between. The CDR3 length is 13 residues. CDR1 and CDR2 (germline): MNHEY, SMNVEV (reference sequence). The CDR3 DNA is TGTGCCAGCAGTCCTCCCCCCTACAATGAGCAGTTCTTC. Amino acid sequence: CASSPPPYNEQFF.

The chain links TRBV2 to TRBJ2-5; perhaps TRBD1 as D (5 bases). V lost 8 bases to trimming and J lost 1 base, with 8 bases between them. CDR3 length equals 12 residues. Germline CDR1 and CDR2: SNHLY and FYNNEI. The CDR3: CASHRSQETQYF. The CDR3 DNA sequence: TGTGCCAGCCACAGGAGCCAAGAGACCCAGTACTTC.

The chain has TRBV4-2 and TRBJ2-7; D might be TRBD1 (6 bases). With 0 bases removed from V and 3 bases from J, the gap between germline ends came to 12 bases. The CDR3 loop spans 15 amino acids. Per the germline V gene, CDR1 is LGHNA and CDR2 is YNFKEQ. Here the CDR3 reads CASSQEVTGNYEQYF. Written as DNA, the CDR3 is TGTGCCAGCAGCCAAGAGGTAACAGGGAACTACGAGCAGTACTTC.

This rearrangement joins TRBV6-1 to TRBJ1-1; D is ambiguous. V was pared by 0 bases and J by 8 bases, with 10 bases between. This CDR3 is 13 amino acids long. Germline V gives CDR1 MNHNS, CDR2 SASEGT. CDR3 DNA sequence: TGTGCCAGCAGTGAAGCGCGGGAGCGGGAAGCTTTCTTT. Translated: CASSEAREREAFF.

Points on this clone: At the DNA level, this CDR3 is encoded by other sequences in the same sample as well. The chain has TRBV7-2 and TRBJ2-3; D unresolved. The CDR3 consists of 12 residues. V shed 0 bases and J shed 4 bases, with 2 bases lying between them. The germline V gene has CDR1 SGHTA and CDR2 FQGNSA. The CDR3 DNA sequence: TGTGCCAGCAGCTTAGCAGCAGATACGCAGTATTTT. Translated, it gives CASSLAADTQYF.

About this clone itself: The same CDR3 can be traced to other DNA sequences in this sample. The rearrangement links TRBV7-9 to TRBJ2-7; 7 bases fit TRBD2. CDR1 SEHNR and CDR2 FQNEAQ come from the germline V gene (reference sequence). V lost 0 bases to trimming and J lost 4 bases; unmatched junction nucleotides: 6. The CDR3 length is 15 residues. The CDR3 DNA reads as TGTGCCAGCAGCTTAGCCCCTGGGGGGGGGTACGAGCAGTACTTC. This encodes CASSLAPGGGYEQYF.

The chain has TRBV19 and TRBJ1-2, with TRBD1 as a possible D gene (6 bases). V was shortened by 5 bases and J by 4 bases, with 17 bases between the two germline ends. The V gene's germline CDR1 is LNHDA and CDR2 SQIVND (reference sequence). The CDR3 length is 15 residues. The CDR3 sequence is CASSRGLLGGYGYTF. CDR3 coding DNA: TGTGCCAGTAGTCGCGGCCTCTTAGGGGGCTATGGCTACACCTTC.

J is TRBJ1-1 and V is TRBV5-1; D gene uncertain. Germline V gives CDR1 SGHRS, CDR2 YFSETQ. The CDR3 covers 15 residues. The germline V and J ends were trimmed by 4 bases and 1 base, with 14 bases remaining between them. The CDR3 DNA reads as TGCGCCAGCAGCCAGGAAATAGTTCCGAACACTGAAGCTTTCTTT. It yields the protein CASSQEIVPNTEAFF.

The chain recombines TRBV9 with TRBJ1-3; the D gene is possibly TRBD1 (5 bases). Trimming left V 4 bases short and J 0 bases short, with 8 bases between. CDR1 is SGDLS, CDR2 YYNGEE, per germline. The CDR3 length is 14 residues. The CDR3 region is CASSPQVSGNTIYF. The CDR3 DNA reads as TGTGCCAGCAGCCCACAGGTCTCTGGAAACACCATATATTTT.

The chain combines TRBV28 with TRBJ2-7; D is undetermined. Germline lookup yields CDR1 MDHEN and CDR2 SYDVKM. The CDR3 sequence is 11 residues long. The germline V and J ends were trimmed by 4 bases and 8 bases, with 9 bases remaining between them. In DNA, the CDR3 is TGTGCCAGCAGTTCACAACAAAAGCAGTACTTC. This sequence encodes CASSSQQKQYF.

This chain links TRBV30 with TRBJ1-2; D gene ambiguous. V was cut by 4 bases and J by 2 bases, with 11 bases left in between. The length of the CDR3 is 13 residues. Germline V gene lookup returns CDR1 GTSNPN and CDR2 SVGIG (reference sequence). In DNA, the CDR3 is TGTGCCTGGATTCGGGAAGTCAACTATGGCTACACCTTC. Translated: CAWIREVNYGYTF.

With respect to this clone: The same CDR3 arises from other DNA sequences in this sample as well. The gene calls are TRBV29-1 and TRBJ1-2; 10 nucleotides line up with TRBD1. The CDR3 totals 12 residues. Trimming cost V 6 bases and J 8 bases; bases outside gene matches: 6. The germline V gene encodes CDR1 SQVTM and CDR2 ANQGSEA. CDR3 in DNA: TGCAGCGTAGGAGACAGGGGGCTAGGCTACACCTTC. Translated: CSVGDRGLGYTF.

V gene TRBV4-3 combines with J gene TRBJ2-6; D remains ambiguous. V lost 8 bases to trimming and J lost 4 bases, with 12 bases between them. The germline gives CDR1 LGHNA, CDR2 YSLEER. The CDR3 is 14 amino acids. The CDR3 nucleotides are TGCGCCAGCCCCTTAGGGTTCGGGGCCAACGTCCTGACTTTC. It codes for CASPLGFGANVLTF.

The rearrangement links TRBV7-9 to TRBJ2-5, with D possibly TRBD1 on 6 matching bases. CDR1 is SEHNR and CDR2 is FQNEAQ in the germline V gene (reference sequence). The CDR3 is 15 amino acids. The germline V and J ends were trimmed by 1 base and 4 bases, with 13 bases remaining between them. For the CDR3, the DNA is TGTGCCAGCAGCTTAGAGGGGGATCCGGCAGAGACCCAGTACTTC. Amino acids: CASSLEGDPAETQYF.

Comment on this clone: The sample carries other DNA sequences with the same CDR3. This rearrangement joins TRBV28 to TRBJ1-1; no clear D. V shed 2 bases and J shed 3 bases, with 7 bases lying between them. Looked up from germline, CDR1 is MDHEN and CDR2 is SYDVKM. CDR3 length: 13 amino acids. DNA for the CDR3: TGTGCCAGCAGTTTAGGAACAGACACTGAAGCTTTCTTT. Protein product: CASSLGTDTEAFF.

The chain recombines TRBV5-6 with TRBJ1-5, with D unresolved. Trimming stripped 4 bases from V and 6 bases from J, with 11 bases between. Germline CDR1 SGHDT, CDR2 YYEEEE. The length of the CDR3 is 13 residues. CDR3 in DNA: TGTGCCAGCAGCCGTCGACGGGGTCAGCCCCAGCATTTT. This encodes CASSRRRGQPQHF.

This clone came up once. The J gene is TRBJ2-7, the V gene TRBV28, with 8 bases matching TRBD2. Germline CDR1 reads MDHEN; CDR2 reads SYDVKM. The CDR3 has 16 residues. The junction had 15 bases not matched to a gene; V was cut back by 5 bases and J by 6 bases. CDR3: CASSPNFMGLGREQYF. Written as DNA, the CDR3 is TGTGCCAGCAGTCCCAATTTTATGGGACTAGGGCGCGAGCAGTACTTC.

The rearrangement links TRBV6-1 to TRBJ1-3, with 7 bases lining up with TRBD1. CDR1 and CDR2 from the germline V gene are MNHNS and SASEGT. V gave up 4 bases and J gave up 0 bases; unmatched junction bases: 6. The CDR3 length is 16 residues. The CDR3 bases are TGTGCCAGCAGTGGGACAGGAGCCTTCTCTGGAAACACCATATATTTT. Its protein is CASSGTGAFSGNTIYF.

The chain employs TRBV4-1 and TRBJ2-1; 14 bases align to TRBD2. The CDR3 runs 20 residues. CDR1 is MGHRA and CDR2 is YSYEKL in the germline V gene. The ends lost 0 bases at V and 1 base at J; junction bases unmatched: 8. The CDR3 region is CASSQDRGLAGVWSYNEQFF. DNA for the CDR3: TGCGCCAGCAGCCAAGACAGGGGACTAGCGGGAGTCTGGTCCTACAATGAGCAGTTCTTC.

The chain recombines TRBV7-9 with TRBJ2-6; perhaps TRBD1 as D (5 bases). Trimming shortened V by 2 bases and J by 4 bases, and 12 bases separated the two germline ends. The length of the CDR3 is 16 residues. Germline CDR1 SEHNR, CDR2 FQNEAQ (reference sequence). CDR3 region: CASSLIAGSGANVLTF. CDR3 DNA sequence: TGTGCCAGCAGCTTAATAGCAGGGTCCGGGGCCAACGTCCTGACTTTC.

This chain uses TRBV10-3 with TRBJ2-1; 9 bases are a match to TRBD2. Germline CDR1 ENHRY, CDR2 SYGVKD. V trimming: 4 bases; J trimming: 7 bases; junction bases outside the gene matches: 5. The CDR3 length is 14 residues. In nucleotides, the CDR3 is TGTGCCATCAGTGCGCTAGCGGGGTTAAATGAGCAGTTCTTC. This encodes CAISALAGLNEQFF.

V is TRBV6-5 and J is TRBJ2-1, with TRBD2 matching 8 bases. J gave up 15 bases and V 5 bases, and 12 bases lay outside the gene matches. This CDR3 region has 13 residues. Germline V CDR1 and CDR2: MNHEY, SVGAGI. The CDR3 DNA reads as TGTGCCAGCAGTAAACCGGGACTAGAGTTGCCGTTCTTC. This codes for CASSKPGLELPFF.

The sample holds one count of this clone. The V gene is TRBV29-1, the J gene TRBJ2-1; D might be TRBD2 (6 bases). Trimming left V 7 bases short and J 0 bases short, with 25 bases between. This CDR3 comprises 18 residues. Germline V lookup: CDR1 SQVTM, CDR2 ANQGSEA. The CDR3 DNA is TGCAGCGCTTTGGGGAGGCGTTACCGCCCGAGCTCCTACAATGAGCAGTTCTTC. This codes for CSALGRRYRPSSYNEQFF.

V and J are TRBV7-7 and TRBJ2-5; a possible D gene is TRBD2 (6 bases). Trimming shortened V by 3 bases and J by 7 bases, and 15 bases separated the two germline ends. CDR1 and CDR2 from the germline V gene are SSHAT and FNYEAQ (reference sequence). This CDR3 is 14 amino acids long. CDR3 protein: CASSLTGVGVTQYF. Here the CDR3 DNA reads TGTGCCAGCAGCTTGACGGGGGTGGGGGTGACCCAGTACTTC.

The chain is built from TRBV27 and TRBJ2-7; TRBD2 matches at 8 bases. Per the germline V gene, CDR1 is MNHEY and CDR2 is SMNVEV (reference sequence). The CDR3 contains 14 residues. The J segment lost 6 bases and the V segment lost 0 bases, leaving 4 bases of the junction unmatched. CDR3 nucleotide sequence: TGTGCCAGCAGTTTATCGCCAGGACTAGCCGAGCAGTACTTC. Residues: CASSLSPGLAEQYF.